This T cell receptor beta chain was recovered during a study of blood T cell repertoires in COVID-19. TCRdb's copy holds only in-frame clones and misses some; the assay was immunoSEQ multiplex PCR. The sample lists around 250,000 clones, roughly 90% occurring once. Germline V gives CDR1 KGHSH, CDR2 LQKENI. The CDR3 consists of 12 residues. Trimming removed 2 bases from V and 1 base from J, with 3 bases in between. The specimen was peripheral blood. The clonotype comes from a human donor in a cohort sampled during active COVID-19. The chain links TRBV18 to TRBJ2-7; D gene uncertain. The CDR3 DNA is TGTGCCAGCTCACCAACATCCTACGAGCAGTACTTC. The encoded protein is CASSPTSYEQYF.